One T cell receptor beta chain is described in this entry. Its antigen is unknown. According to the study, TCR beta libraries were built with iRepertoire HTBI primers and CDR3-region Arm-PCR. Each CDR3 protein gets one entry after TCRdb re-called the multiplex PCR reads with MiXCR. The sample has fewer than 450,000 distinct CDR3 sequences, roughly 20% seen once. Trimming pared 0 bases from V and 5 bases from J, leaving 11 bases between. Per the germline V gene, CDR1 is DFQATT and CDR2 is SNEGSKA (reference sequence). The CDR3 length is 14 residues. Time point described: persistent/refractory GD, antithyroid drugs over 5 years with positive TRAb. Preparation of the TCR library used RNA extracted from PBMCs. This sample stems from a study of regulatory T cells in long-lasting Graves disease. Whole-study findings and limits: Among the persistent patients, 2,741 public clonotypes were shared, more than the roughly 900 shared among new patients.

The chain has TRBV20-1 and TRBJ2-1; no clear D gene. The TCR sequence derives from a female donor with Graves disease. The source material was peripheral blood mononuclear cells (PBMCs), sampled when the disease was refractory, from a patient treated with antithyroid drugs. The CDR3 here is CSAREGSSDNEQFF. The CDR3 DNA is TGCAGTGCTAGAGAAGGGTCTTCGGACAATGAGCAGTTCTTC.